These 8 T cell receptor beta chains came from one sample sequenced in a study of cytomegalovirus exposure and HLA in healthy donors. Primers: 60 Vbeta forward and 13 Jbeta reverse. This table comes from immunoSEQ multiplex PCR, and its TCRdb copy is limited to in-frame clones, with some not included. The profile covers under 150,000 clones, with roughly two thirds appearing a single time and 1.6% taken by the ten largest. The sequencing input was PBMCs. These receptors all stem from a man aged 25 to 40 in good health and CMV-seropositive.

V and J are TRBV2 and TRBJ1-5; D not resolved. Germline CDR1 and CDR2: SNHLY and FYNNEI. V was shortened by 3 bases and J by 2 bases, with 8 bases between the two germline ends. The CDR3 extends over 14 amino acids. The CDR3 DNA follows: TGTGCCAGCAGTGAGATGAGGGGCAATCAGCCCCAGCATTTT. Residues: CASSEMRGNQPQHF.

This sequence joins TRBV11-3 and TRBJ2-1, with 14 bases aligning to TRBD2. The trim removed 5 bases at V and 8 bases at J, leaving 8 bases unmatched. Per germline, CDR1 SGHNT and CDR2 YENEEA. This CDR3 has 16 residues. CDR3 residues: CASSRRLAGGSDEQFF. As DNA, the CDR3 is TGTGCCAGCAGCAGACGACTAGCGGGAGGGTCCGATGAGCAGTTCTTC.

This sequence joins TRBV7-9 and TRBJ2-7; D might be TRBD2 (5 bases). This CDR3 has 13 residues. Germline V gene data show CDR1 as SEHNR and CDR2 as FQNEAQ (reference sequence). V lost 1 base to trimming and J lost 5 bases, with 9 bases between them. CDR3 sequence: CASSLGGEDEQYF. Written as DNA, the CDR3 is TGTGCCAGCAGCTTAGGGGGAGAAGACGAGCAGTACTTC.

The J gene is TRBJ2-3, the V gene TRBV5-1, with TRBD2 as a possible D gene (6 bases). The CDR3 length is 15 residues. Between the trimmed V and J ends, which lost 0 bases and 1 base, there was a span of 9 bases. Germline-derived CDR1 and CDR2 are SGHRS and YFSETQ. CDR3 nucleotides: TGCGCCAGCAGCTTGGAGGGAGGAGGCACAGATACGCAGTATTTT. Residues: CASSLEGGGTDTQYF.

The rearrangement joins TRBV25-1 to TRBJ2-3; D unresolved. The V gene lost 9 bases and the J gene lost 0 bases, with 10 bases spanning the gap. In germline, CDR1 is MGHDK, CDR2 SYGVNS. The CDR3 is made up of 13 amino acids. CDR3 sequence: CASEGASTDTQYF. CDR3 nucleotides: TGTGCCAGTGAAGGAGCTAGCACAGATACGCAGTATTTT.

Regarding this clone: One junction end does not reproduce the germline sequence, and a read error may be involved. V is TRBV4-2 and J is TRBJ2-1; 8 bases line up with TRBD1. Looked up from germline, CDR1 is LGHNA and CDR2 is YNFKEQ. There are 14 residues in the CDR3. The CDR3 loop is CVSSPRDRNNEQFF. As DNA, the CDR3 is TGTGTCAGCAGCCCCCGGGACAGGAACAATGAGCAGTTCTTC.

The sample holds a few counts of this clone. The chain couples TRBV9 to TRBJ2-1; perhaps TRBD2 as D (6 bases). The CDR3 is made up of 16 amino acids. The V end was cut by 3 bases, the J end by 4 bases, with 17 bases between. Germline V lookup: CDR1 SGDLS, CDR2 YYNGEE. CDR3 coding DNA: TGTGCCAGCAGCGCCCGGAGGGCCAGGCTGTACAATGAGCAGTTCTTC. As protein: CASSARRARLYNEQFF.

In nucleotides, the CDR3 is TGTGCCAGCAGCTTTTCATCCGCCGGTTACACTGAAGCTTTCTTT. The encoded protein is CASSFSSAGYTEAFF. The chain joins TRBV11-2 to TRBJ1-1, with unresolved D. From germline, CDR1 is SGHAT and CDR2 FQNNGV. V gave up 3 bases and J gave up 3 bases, with 14 bases separating them. The CDR3 has 15 residues.